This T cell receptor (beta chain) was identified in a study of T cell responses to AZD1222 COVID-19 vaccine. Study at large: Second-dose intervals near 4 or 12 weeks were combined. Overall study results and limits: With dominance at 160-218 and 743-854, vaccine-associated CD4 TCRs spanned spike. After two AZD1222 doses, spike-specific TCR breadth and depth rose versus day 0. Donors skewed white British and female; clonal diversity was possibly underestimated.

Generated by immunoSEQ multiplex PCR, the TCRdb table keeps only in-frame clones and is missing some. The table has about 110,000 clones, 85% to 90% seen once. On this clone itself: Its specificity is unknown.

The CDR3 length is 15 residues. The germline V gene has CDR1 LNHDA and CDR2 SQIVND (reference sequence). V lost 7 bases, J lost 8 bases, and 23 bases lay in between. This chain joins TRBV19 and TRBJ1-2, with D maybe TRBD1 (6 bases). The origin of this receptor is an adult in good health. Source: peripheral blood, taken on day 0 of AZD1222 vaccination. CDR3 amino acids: CASKKSGNRVGGYTF. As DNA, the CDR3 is TGTGCCAGTAAAAAGTCCGGGAACAGGGTAGGCGGCTACACCTTC.